A single sample gave rise to the 30 T cell receptor beta chains below, sequenced in a study of blood T cell repertoires in COVID-19. The protocol was immunoSEQ multiplex PCR, while the TCRdb copy is restricted to in-frame clones and leaves out a portion. Among 85,000 to 130,000 clones listed, 80% to 90% were seen once. Sequenced input: peripheral blood. The receptors shown here come from a man aged 45-65 years with acute or convalescent COVID-19.

The rearrangement uses TRBV18 and TRBJ2-3, with TRBD2 matching 9 bases. The germline V gene has CDR1 KGHSH and CDR2 LQKENI. The length of the CDR3 is 15 residues. Losses at the gene ends were 6 bases for V and 4 bases for J; bases not matched to a gene: 8. This CDR3 is CASSDLAGAADTQYF. The CDR3 DNA reads as TGTGCCAGCTCCGACTTAGCGGGAGCCGCAGATACGCAGTATTTT.

The J gene is TRBJ2-3, the V gene TRBV5-1; 10 bases fit TRBD2. The CDR3 consists of 16 residues. In germline, CDR1 is SGHRS, CDR2 YFSETQ. V lost 0 bases and J lost 5; bases outside the gene matches: 6. The CDR3 nucleotides read TGCGCCAGCAGCTTGGGAATAGCGGGAGGTGGAGATACGCAGTATTTT. It translates to CASSLGIAGGGDTQYF.

This clone was detected only a few times. The V call is TRBV20-1, the J call TRBJ2-7, with a possible D match to TRBD1 (6 bases). CDR1 and CDR2 (germline): DFQATT, SNEGSKA (reference sequence). Trimming cost V 6 bases and J 6 bases, with 12 bases left between them. CDR3 length: 11 amino acids. CDR3 protein: CSATRGTEQYF. The DNA for the CDR3 is TGCAGTGCAACCAGGGGAACCGAGCAGTACTTC.

The rearrangement uses TRBV9 and TRBJ1-1; D is ambiguous. With 0 bases removed from V and 7 bases from J, the gap between germline ends came to 10 bases. The CDR3 sequence is 13 residues long. Germline V gives CDR1 SGDLS, CDR2 YYNGEE. This CDR3 reads CASSVGGRGEAFF. In DNA, the CDR3 is TGTGCCAGCAGCGTAGGGGGTCGGGGTGAAGCTTTCTTT.

The rearrangement joins TRBV7-6 to TRBJ2-2; the match to TRBD2 covers 13 bases. This CDR3 region has 17 residues. J was trimmed by 5 bases and V by 7 bases; bases with no gene match: 10. The V gene's germline CDR1 is SGHVS and CDR2 FNYEAQ. The CDR3 spells CASTIQLAGGRTGELFF. CDR3 sequence (DNA): TGTGCCAGCACCATACAACTAGCGGGAGGGCGTACCGGGGAGCTGTTTTTT.

This clone came up once. The chain is built from TRBV5-1 and TRBJ2-2; 9 bases align to TRBD2. Germline lookup yields CDR1 SGHRS and CDR2 YFSETQ. The CDR3 is 15 amino acids. Germline trimming cut 4 bases from V and 7 bases from J; bases unmatched to any gene: 8. CDR3 sequence reads: CASSLSGRILGELFF. CDR3 coding DNA: TGCGCCAGCAGCCTGAGCGGGAGGATTCTCGGGGAGCTGTTTTTT. The full variable domain, completed using reference TRBV5-1 and TRBJ2-2, is KAGVTQTPRYLIKTRGQQVTLSCSPISGHRSVSWYQQTPGQGLQFLFEYFSETQRNKGNFPGRFSGRQFSNSRSEMNVSTLELGDSALYLCASSLSGRILGELFFGEGSRLTVL.

The CDR3 protein is CASSPPGRERSDTQYF. CDR3 bases: TGTGCCAGCAGTCCCCCTGGCCGGGAGCGGTCTGATACGCAGTATTTT. The chain is built from TRBV28 and TRBJ2-3; possibly TRBD2 for D (6 bases). The ends were cut back, 5 bases at V and 6 bases at J, with 21 bases in the middle. This CDR3 contains 16 residues. Per germline, CDR1 MDHEN and CDR2 SYDVKM.

This clone was seen more than once but under ten times. This chain links TRBV9 with TRBJ2-7, with a tentative D call TRBD2 (6 bases). This CDR3 is 17 amino acids long. Between the trimmed V and J ends, which lost 3 bases and 5 bases, there was a span of 24 bases. CDR1 SGDLS and CDR2 YYNGEE come from the germline V gene. The CDR3 spells CASSADPTGSSEDEQYF. The CDR3 region has the DNA TGTGCCAGCAGCGCTGACCCCACCGGGAGCAGCGAGGACGAGCAGTACTTC.

V and J are TRBV6-5 and TRBJ2-7, with TRBD2 as a possible D gene (6 bases). This CDR3 is built from 14 residues. The germline V and J ends were trimmed by 0 bases and 5 bases, with 11 bases remaining between them. CDR1 is MNHEY and CDR2 is SVGAGI in the germline V gene. CDR3: CASSYSSGFDEQYF. DNA for the CDR3: TGTGCCAGCAGTTACTCGAGCGGGTTCGACGAGCAGTACTTC.

The chain's CDR3 is CASSFGQGGHGYTF. In DNA, the CDR3 is TGTGCCAGCAGCTTCGGACAGGGAGGGCATGGCTACACCTTC. This chain links TRBV7-9 with TRBJ1-2, with TRBD1 matching over 8 bases. Germline CDR1 is SEHNR and CDR2 is FQNEAQ (reference sequence). V shed 3 bases, J shed 6 bases, and the junction held 6 bases outside the gene matches. CDR3 length: 14 amino acids.

V is TRBV6-2 or TRBV6-3 and J is TRBJ2-1; TRBD1 agrees at 7 bases. V dropped 2 bases and J dropped 8; count of bases not matched to a gene: 3. The germline CDR1 and CDR2 sequences are MNHEY and SVGEGT. The CDR3 runs 13 residues. The CDR3 region has the DNA TGTGCCAGCAGTTACGACAGGGTATATGAGCAGTTCTTC. Translated: CASSYDRVYEQFF.

This chain connects TRBV4-2 to TRBJ2-1; 11 bases are a match to TRBD2. This CDR3 has 21 residues. V trimming: 3 bases; J trimming: 2 bases; junction bases outside the gene matches: 18. The germline gives CDR1 LGHNA, CDR2 YNFKEQ. In DNA form, the CDR3 reads TGTGCCAGCAGCCATCCTCTCGAGGTAGCGGGAGGGCTGAGGGCCTACAATGAGCAGTTCTTC. Translated: CASSHPLEVAGGLRAYNEQFF.

The chain joins TRBV11-2 to TRBJ2-7; D unclear. The V end lost 5 bases, the J end lost 3 bases, and 5 bases lay between the germline ends. The CDR3 contains 11 residues. CDR1 is SGHAT and CDR2 is FQNNGV in the germline V gene. Written as DNA, the CDR3 is TGTGCCAGCAGCCCCTTCTACGAGCAGTACTTC. Its translation: CASSPFYEQYF.

The chain recombines TRBV18 with TRBJ2-6, with no clear D. V was shortened by 4 bases and J by 0 bases, with 4 bases between the two germline ends. Germline V gene lookup returns CDR1 KGHSH and CDR2 LQKENI. The CDR3 is 14 amino acids. This CDR3 is CASSLHSGANVLTF. CDR3 nucleotides: TGTGCCAGCTCACTTCACTCTGGGGCCAACGTCCTGACTTTC.

J is TRBJ1-3 and V is TRBV5-1; D not certain. The CDR3 covers 15 residues. The germline CDR1 and CDR2 sequences are SGHRS and YFSETQ. Trimming cost V 0 bases and J 0 bases, with 7 bases left between them. The DNA of the CDR3 is TGCGCCAGCAGCTTGGAACAGTTCTCTGGAAACACCATATATTTT. It is translated as CASSLEQFSGNTIYF. The full variable domain, its missing parts supplied by reference TRBV5-1 and TRBJ1-3, is KAGVTQTPRYLIKTRGQQVTLSCSPISGHRSVSWYQQTPGQGLQFLFEYFSETQRNKGNFPGRFSGRQFSNSRSEMNVSTLELGDSALYLCASSLEQFSGNTIYFGEGSWLTVV.

The gene calls are TRBV3-1 (or the pseudogene TRBV3-2) and TRBJ1-4; D unclear. The CDR3 is 12 residues long. Germline V gene sequence: CDR1 LGHDT, CDR2 YNNKEL (reference sequence). V was pared by 4 bases and J by 7 bases, with 7 bases between. The CDR3: CASSRHPEKLFF. CDR3 in DNA: TGTGCCAGCAGCCGGCATCCTGAAAAACTGTTTTTT.

The chain is built from TRBV7-9 and TRBJ2-7; TRBD2 matches 10 bases. Germline values: CDR1 SEHNR, CDR2 FQNEAQ (reference sequence). Trimming removed 3 bases from V and 5 bases from J; junction bases left unmatched: 4. This CDR3 spans 14 amino acids. CDR3 nucleotides: TGTGCCAGCAGCTTTCTAGCGGGAGTCCACGAGCAGTACTTC. It translates to CASSFLAGVHEQYF.

This chain joins TRBV5-1 and TRBJ2-3; 7 positions agree with TRBD2. The junction had 14 bases not matched to a gene; V was cut back by 0 bases and J by 10 bases. The CDR3 is 16 residues long. CDR1 is SGHRS, CDR2 YFSETQ, per germline. The CDR3 is CASSLATGGSGNAQYF. The CDR3 DNA is TGCGCCAGCAGCTTGGCTACTGGCGGGAGTGGAAATGCGCAGTATTTT.

The V call is TRBV28, the J call TRBJ1-2; perhaps TRBD1 as D (5 bases). This CDR3 has 12 amino acids. From germline, CDR1 is MDHEN and CDR2 SYDVKM. Deletions cut 11 bases from V and 4 bases from J, with 14 bases between. CDR3 bases: TGTGCCTCCATCGGGGGGTTCTATGGCTACACCTTC. This translates into CASIGGFYGYTF.

This clone appeared once. The chain is built from TRBV3-1 (or the pseudogene TRBV3-2) and TRBJ2-1, with no clear D. V dropped 1 base and J dropped 8 bases, with 15 bases sitting between them. This CDR3 is 15 amino acids long. Germline V gene data show CDR1 as LGHDT and CDR2 as YNNKEL (reference sequence). The CDR3 DNA follows: TGTGCCAGCAGCCAAGCAGACCTACTAACGGATGAGCAGTTCTTC. It codes for CASSQADLLTDEQFF.

This chain joins TRBV19 and TRBJ2-1, with 12 nucleotides matching TRBD2. The V gene's germline CDR1 is LNHDA and CDR2 SQIVND (reference sequence). J lost 7 bases, V lost 3 bases, and 4 bases had no gene match. The CDR3 spans 15 residues. CDR3 bases: TGTGCCAGTAGTATGGGACTAGCGGGTCAAAATGAGCAGTTCTTC. Translating it yields CASSMGLAGQNEQFF.

This clone was seen a handful of times. The V and J genes are TRBV6-1 and TRBJ1-2; TRBD1 agrees at 8 bases. Germline trimming cut 3 bases from V and 4 bases from J; bases unmatched to any gene: 4. The CDR3 has 14 amino acids. The germline CDR1 and CDR2 sequences are MNHNS and SASEGT. The CDR3 bases are TGTGCCAGCAGTGACAGGGGGCGGGTCTATGGCTACACCTTC. It codes for CASSDRGRVYGYTF.

In its sample, this clone was seen once. This chain links TRBV3-1 (or the pseudogene TRBV3-2) with TRBJ1-6; D may be TRBD1 (6 bases). CDR1 and CDR2 (germline): LGHDT, YNNKEL (reference sequence). The length of the CDR3 is 15 residues. The ends were cut back, 2 bases at V and 6 bases at J, with 11 bases in the middle. The CDR3 protein is CASSQLDSPNSPLHF. The CDR3 bases are TGTGCCAGCAGCCAACTGGACAGCCCTAATTCACCCCTCCACTTT.

The rearrangement joins TRBV6-5 to TRBJ1-2; possibly TRBD1 for D (6 bases). This CDR3 contains 12 residues. Germline lookup yields CDR1 MNHEY and CDR2 SVGAGI. Trimming removed 5 bases from V and 5 bases from J, with 9 bases in between. CDR3 in amino acids: CASSMTGYGYTF. CDR3 bases: TGTGCCAGCAGTATGACAGGTTATGGCTACACCTTC.

This clone appeared once. The CDR3, as DNA: TGCAGCGGGGGCCCTAGCCCGCATTCGAATGAGCAGTTCTTC. Encoded protein: CSGGPSPHSNEQFF. This rearrangement joins TRBV29-1 to TRBJ2-1; D possibly uses TRBD1 or TRBD2 (5 bases each). The length of the CDR3 is 14 residues. V gave up 7 bases and J gave up 7 bases, with 20 bases separating them. The germline gives CDR1 SQVTM, CDR2 ANQGSEA.

The V call is TRBV5-4, the J call TRBJ2-6, with 10 bases matching TRBD1. The V gene end was trimmed by 5 bases and the J gene end by 1 base; junction bases not matched to a gene: 9. The germline CDR1 and CDR2 sequences are SGHNT and YYREEE (reference sequence). This CDR3 is built from 18 residues. The CDR3 sequence is CASRVGRQGASGANVLTF. CDR3 sequence (DNA): TGTGCCAGCAGGGTGGGGAGACAGGGGGCGTCTGGGGCCAACGTCCTGACTTTC. The complete variable domain, with remaining parts taken from reference TRBV5-4 and TRBJ2-6, reads ETGVTQSPTHLIKTRGQQVTLRCSSQSGHNTVSWYQQALGQGPQFIFQYYREEENGRGNFPPRFSGLQFPNYSSELNVNALELDDSALYLCASRVGRQGASGANVLTFGAGSRLTVL.

This clone was observed once. The chain joins TRBV5-1 to TRBJ2-3, with TRBD2 matching over 13 bases. Trimming cost V 0 bases and J 3 bases; bases outside gene matches: 1. This CDR3 region has 16 residues. Germline CDR1 reads SGHRS; CDR2 reads YFSETQ. The CDR3 region is CASSLGGLAGTDTQYF. The CDR3 coding sequence is TGCGCCAGCAGCTTGGGGGGACTAGCGGGAACAGATACGCAGTATTTT. The whole variable domain, filled in from reference TRBV5-1 and TRBJ2-3, reads KAGVTQTPRYLIKTRGQQVTLSCSPISGHRSVSWYQQTPGQGLQFLFEYFSETQRNKGNFPGRFSGRQFSNSRSEMNVSTLELGDSALYLCASSLGGLAGTDTQYFGPGTRLTVL.

The rearrangement uses TRBV18 and TRBJ1-5, with TRBD1 matching over 7 bases. Germline loops: CDR1 KGHSH, CDR2 LQKENI. After removal of 2 bases from V and 6 bases from J, the junction contained 4 bases not matched to a gene. There are 14 residues in the CDR3. Here the CDR3 reads CASSPGQGVQPQHF. Written as DNA, the CDR3 is TGTGCCAGCTCACCAGGGCAGGGGGTTCAGCCCCAGCATTTT.

This chain uses TRBV14 with TRBJ2-7; a possible D gene is TRBD1 (5 bases). The V and J ends lost 1 base and 4 bases respectively, with 14 bases between them. Germline-derived CDR1 and CDR2 are SGHDN and FVKESK. This CDR3 is built from 15 residues. CDR3 nucleotide sequence: TGTGCCAGCAGCCAAGGGGCAGGGTCTGCGTACGAGCAGTACTTC. As protein: CASSQGAGSAYEQYF. Looking up the rest from reference TRBV14 and TRBJ2-7 gives the full variable domain: EAGVTQFPSHSVIEKGQTVTLRCDPISGHDNLYWYRRVMGKEIKFLLHFVKESKQDESGMPNNRFLAERTGGTYSTLKVQPAELEDSGVYFCASSQGAGSAYEQYFGPGTRLTVT.

This CDR3 is CASSAGGRETQYF. The DNA of the CDR3 is TGTGCCAGCAGCGCCGGGGGTCGGGAGACCCAGTACTTC. The chain carries TRBV9 and TRBJ2-5; maybe TRBD2 (6 bases). Trimming shortened V by 3 bases and J by 5 bases, and 11 bases separated the two germline ends. This CDR3 is built from 13 residues. CDR1 is SGDLS and CDR2 is YYNGEE in the germline V gene.